The 18 T cell receptor beta chains listed next were all sequenced from one sample in a study of shared clonotypes between healthy human individuals. Sequencing used immunoSEQ multiplex PCR; TCRdb keeps in-frame clones, though not all of them. The data show around 530,000 clones, roughly 72% seen once. Material for sequencing was PBMCs. The receptors shown here come from a woman in her thirties or forties in good health. Some clones in this sample may be carry-over from other donors' samples.

The chain has TRBV30 and TRBJ2-7; TRBD2 matches at 7 bases. This CDR3 has 13 amino acids. With V trimmed by 2 bases and J by 2 bases, 3 bases remained unmatched. Germline V lookup: CDR1 GTSNPN, CDR2 SVGIG (reference sequence). DNA of the CDR3: TGTGCCTGGAGTCTTGGGGGGGCCTACGAGCAGTACTTC. This translates into CAWSLGGAYEQYF. Combining the CDR3 with reference TRBV30 and TRBJ2-7 gives the whole variable domain SQTIHQWPATLVQPVGSPLSLECTVEGTSNPNLYWYRQAAGRGLQLLFYSVGIGQISSEVPQNLSASRPQDRQFILSSKKLLLSDSGFYLCAWSLGGAYEQYFGPGTRLTVT.

The V gene is TRBV15, the J gene TRBJ2-5; D gene uncertain. The germline V gene has CDR1 LNHNV and CDR2 YYDKDF (reference sequence). Trimming cost V 1 base and J 2 bases, with 8 bases left between them. The CDR3 sequence is 14 residues long. The CDR3 is CATSRGAVQETQYF. As DNA, the CDR3 is TGTGCCACCAGCAGAGGTGCTGTACAAGAGACCCAGTACTTC.

The V call is TRBV28, the J call TRBJ2-4; D might be TRBD1 or TRBD2, each matching 5 bases. The CDR3 extends over 16 amino acids. Trimming shortened V by 4 bases and J by 4 bases, and 17 bases separated the two germline ends. Germline V gives CDR1 MDHEN, CDR2 SYDVKM. In nucleotides, the CDR3 is TGTGCCAGCAGTTCTTTACCAGGGACGGCTAAAAACATTCAGTACTTC. Its protein product is CASSSLPGTAKNIQYF.

This chain connects TRBV6-1 to TRBJ1-4; D perhaps matches TRBD1 (6 bases). The CDR3 spans 12 residues. Germline CDR1 MNHNS, CDR2 SASEGT. Trimming cost V 6 bases and J 15 bases, with 17 bases left between them. CDR3 loop: CASSVYGQSLFF. In nucleotides, the CDR3 is TGTGCCAGCAGCGTGTACGGACAGTCGTTGTTTTTT.

The chain couples TRBV11-3 to TRBJ2-7; D is uncertain. Germline values: CDR1 SGHNT, CDR2 YENEEA. This CDR3 comprises 12 residues. V was cut by 4 bases and J by 6 bases, with 10 bases left in between. DNA of the CDR3: TGTGCCAGCAGCTACAGAGGCGGCGAGCAGTACTTC. Its protein is CASSYRGGEQYF.

The chain links TRBV29-1 to TRBJ1-1; possible D gene TRBD1, 6 bases. The ends were cut back, 4 bases at V and 1 base at J, with 10 bases in the middle. CDR1 is SQVTM, CDR2 ANQGSEA, per germline. CDR3 size: 13 residues. CDR3 nucleotide sequence: TGCAGCGTTGGGGGACACCCGAACACTGAAGCTTTCTTT. Protein product: CSVGGHPNTEAFF.

This clone was seen only a few times. CDR3 amino acids: CASNVGQGRGFAGYTF. The CDR3, as DNA: TGTGCCAGCAACGTCGGACAGGGGAGGGGTTTTGCCGGCTACACCTTC. The V call is TRBV28, the J call TRBJ1-2; 9 bases are shared with TRBD1. The CDR3 totals 16 residues. In germline, CDR1 is MDHEN, CDR2 SYDVKM. The V gene end was trimmed by 7 bases and the J gene end by 8 bases; junction bases not matched to a gene: 17.

The chain employs TRBV5-4 and TRBJ1-2; D gene uncertain. Trimming pared 1 base from V and 7 bases from J, leaving 14 bases between. CDR3 length: 14 residues. From germline, CDR1 is SGHNT and CDR2 YYREEE (reference sequence). The CDR3, as DNA: TGTGCCAGCAGCTTGCGGCAGGTATCGTCTGGCTACACCTTC. Translating it yields CASSLRQVSSGYTF.

In this sample, this clone turned up a few times. The CDR3 DNA sequence: TGTGCCACCAGCAGAGCAGTCGATAATTCACCCCTCCACTTT. Translation: CATSRAVDNSPLHF. This rearrangement joins TRBV15 to TRBJ1-6; D unclear. V lost 1 base to trimming and J lost 5 bases, with 6 bases between them. CDR3 length: 14 residues. The germline V gene has CDR1 LNHNV and CDR2 YYDKDF (reference sequence).

The rearrangement uses TRBV11-3 and TRBJ2-3; possibly TRBD1 for D (5 bases). Per the germline V gene, CDR1 is SGHNT and CDR2 is YENEEA. V lost 8 bases to trimming and J lost 4 bases, with 13 bases between them. The CDR3 extends over 13 amino acids. DNA of the CDR3: TGTGCCAGCCGTCAGGGTAACGCAGATACGCAGTATTTT. Protein sequence: CASRQGNADTQYF.

To note about this clone: A much bigger clone sits one base away, suggesting this may be a read error. The same CDR3 can be traced to other DNA sequences in this sample. The chain joins TRBV29-1 to TRBJ1-1, with D possibly matching TRBD1 (5 bases). V was pared by 0 bases and J by 14 bases, with 13 bases between. Per the germline V gene, CDR1 is SQVTM and CDR2 is ANQGSEA. CDR3 length: 11 amino acids. The CDR3 DNA reads TGCAGCGTTGAAGAGGCAGGGAGAGCCTTCTTT. This codes for CSVEEAGRAFF.

V gene TRBV9 combines with J gene TRBJ1-5, with D perhaps TRBD1 (5 bases). Germline CDR1 reads SGDLS; CDR2 reads YYNGEE. The ends were cut back, 0 bases at V and 11 bases at J, with 9 bases in the middle. The CDR3 has 12 amino acids. CDR3 amino acids: CASSVGPGAQHF. The CDR3 DNA sequence: TGTGCCAGCAGCGTAGGGCCGGGGGCCCAGCATTTT.

This clone was seen a few times. V usage is TRBV28 and J usage is TRBJ2-3; TRBD2 matches 10 bases. Germline V lookup: CDR1 MDHEN, CDR2 SYDVKM. The CDR3 runs to 16 residues. V lost 2 bases and J lost 2; bases outside the gene matches: 4. CDR3 amino acids: CASSLSTSGNTDTQYF. CDR3 bases: TGTGCCAGCAGTTTAAGTACTAGCGGGAACACAGATACGCAGTATTTT.

This sequence joins TRBV19 and TRBJ2-1; no reliable D call. V lost 8 bases to trimming and J lost 10 bases, with 21 bases between them. The CDR3 extends over 14 amino acids. Germline V gene data show CDR1 as LNHDA and CDR2 as SQIVND (reference sequence). Here the CDR3 reads CASSPSLTVAEQFF. Written as DNA, the CDR3 is TGTGCCAGTTCCCCGAGCCTAACAGTCGCCGAGCAGTTCTTC.

Worth noting for this clone: It may be a read error: a sequence one base away is much more abundant. The chain combines TRBV30 with TRBJ2-7; TRBD1 might be the D (5 bases). Germline-derived CDR1 and CDR2 are GTSNPN and SVGIG (reference sequence). Trimming took 0 bases from V and 2 from J, leaving 14 bases between them. The CDR3 covers 15 residues. Here the CDR3 DNA reads TGTGCCTGGAGTGTACAGGAGCTAGAACCCTACGAGCAGTACTTC. This encodes CAWSVQELEPYEQYF. The full variable domain, rest sourced from reference TRBV30 and TRBJ2-7, is SQTIHQWPATLVQPVGSPLSLECTVEGTSNPNLYWYRQAAGRGLQLLFYSVGIGQISSEVPQNLSASRPQDRQFILSSKKLLLSDSGFYLCAWSVQELEPYEQYFGPGTRLTVT.

This clone has a single count. The chain is built from TRBV6-5 and TRBJ2-5; D is ambiguous. The V gene lost 0 bases and the J gene lost 5 bases, with 13 bases spanning the gap. CDR1 is MNHEY and CDR2 is SVGAGI in the germline V gene. The CDR3 is 15 residues long. The CDR3 sequence is CASSYSTPRGETQYF. CDR3 bases: TGTGCCAGCAGTTACTCGACCCCCCGCGGCGAGACCCAGTACTTC.

The count of this clone is one. This chain uses TRBV5-1 with TRBJ1-1; tentatively, D is TRBD1 (5 bases). CDR3 length equals 13 residues. The germline V gene encodes CDR1 SGHRS and CDR2 YFSETQ. Trimming left V 8 bases short and J 10 bases short, with 21 bases between. The CDR3 region is CARTRGGVNRAFF. The CDR3 DNA is TGCGCCAGGACAAGGGGCGGGGTCAATCGAGCTTTCTTT. The full variable domain, with the rest looked up from reference TRBV5-1 and TRBJ1-1, is KAGVTQTPRYLIKTRGQQVTLSCSPISGHRSVSWYQQTPGQGLQFLFEYFSETQRNKGNFPGRFSGRQFSNSRSEMNVSTLELGDSALYLCARTRGGVNRAFFGQGTRLTVV.

In regard to this clone: A far larger clone is only one base removed, so a read error is likely. This sample includes further DNA sequences coding for the same CDR3. The chain employs TRBV9 and TRBJ1-1; 9 nucleotides line up with TRBD1. This CDR3 is 15 amino acids long. The germline V gene encodes CDR1 SGDLS and CDR2 YYNGEE. The CDR3 here is CASSVGGQGHSEAFF. CDR3 bases: TGTGCAAGCAGCGTAGGGGGACAGGGCCATTCTGAAGCTTTCTTT.